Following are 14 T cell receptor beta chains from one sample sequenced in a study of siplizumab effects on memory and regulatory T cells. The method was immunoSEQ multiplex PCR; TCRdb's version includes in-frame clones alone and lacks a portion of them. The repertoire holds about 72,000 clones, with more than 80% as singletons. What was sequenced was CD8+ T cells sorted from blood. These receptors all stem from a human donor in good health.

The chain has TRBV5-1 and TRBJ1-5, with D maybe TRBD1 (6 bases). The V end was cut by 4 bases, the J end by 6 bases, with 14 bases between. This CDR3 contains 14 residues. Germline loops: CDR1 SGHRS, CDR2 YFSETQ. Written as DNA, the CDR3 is TGCGCCAGCAGCCTGGACGGGGGGCTTCAGCCCCAGCATTTT. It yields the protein CASSLDGGLQPQHF.

CDR3 amino acids: CASSSWDYFTDTQYF. In DNA, the CDR3 is TGTGCCAGCAGCTCGTGGGACTACTTCACAGATACGCAGTATTTT. The V gene is TRBV13, the J gene TRBJ2-3; the match to TRBD2 covers 7 bases. CDR1 and CDR2 from the germline V gene are PRHDT and FYEKMQ (reference sequence). V dropped 4 bases and J dropped 2; count of bases not matched to a gene: 6. CDR3 length equals 15 residues.

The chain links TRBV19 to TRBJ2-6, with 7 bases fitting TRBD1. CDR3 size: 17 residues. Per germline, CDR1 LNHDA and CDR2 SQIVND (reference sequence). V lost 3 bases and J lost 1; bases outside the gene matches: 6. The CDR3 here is CASSIGTGASGANVLTF. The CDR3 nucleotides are TGTGCCAGTAGTATTGGTACAGGGGCATCTGGGGCCAACGTCCTGACTTTC.

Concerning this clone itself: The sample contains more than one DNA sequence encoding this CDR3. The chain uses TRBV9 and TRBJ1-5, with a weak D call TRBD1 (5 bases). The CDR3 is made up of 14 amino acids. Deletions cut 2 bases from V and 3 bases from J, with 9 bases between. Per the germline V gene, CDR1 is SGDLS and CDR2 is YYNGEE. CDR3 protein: CASSVWGSNQPQHF. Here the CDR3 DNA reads TGTGCCAGCAGCGTCTGGGGGTCCAATCAGCCCCAGCATTTT. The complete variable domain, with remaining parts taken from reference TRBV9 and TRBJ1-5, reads DSGVTQTPKHLITATGQRVTLRCSPRSGDLSVYWYQQSLDQGLQFLIQYYNGEERAKGNILERFSAQQFPDLHSELNLSSLELGDSALYFCASSVWGSNQPQHFGDGTRLSIL.

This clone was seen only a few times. The CDR3, as DNA: TGTGCCAGCAGTTTAACCGGCACTGAAGCTTTCTTT. Residues: CASSLTGTEAFF. V and J are TRBV27 and TRBJ1-1; D ambiguous. Germline CDR1 reads MNHEY; CDR2 reads SMNVEV (reference sequence). The V end was cut by 2 bases, the J end by 4 bases, with 5 bases between. The CDR3 sequence is 12 residues long.

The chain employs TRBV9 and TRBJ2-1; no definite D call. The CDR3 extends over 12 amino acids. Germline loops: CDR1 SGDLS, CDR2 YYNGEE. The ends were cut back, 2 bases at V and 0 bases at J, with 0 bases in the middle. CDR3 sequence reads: CASSVSYNEQFF. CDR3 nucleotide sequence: TGTGCCAGCAGCGTCTCCTACAATGAGCAGTTCTTC.

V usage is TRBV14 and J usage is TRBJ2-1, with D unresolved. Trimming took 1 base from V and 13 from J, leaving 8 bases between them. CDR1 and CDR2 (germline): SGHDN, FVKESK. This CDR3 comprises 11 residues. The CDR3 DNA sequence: TGTGCCAGCAGCCAAGGGACCAGCCAGTTCTTC. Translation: CASSQGTSQFF.

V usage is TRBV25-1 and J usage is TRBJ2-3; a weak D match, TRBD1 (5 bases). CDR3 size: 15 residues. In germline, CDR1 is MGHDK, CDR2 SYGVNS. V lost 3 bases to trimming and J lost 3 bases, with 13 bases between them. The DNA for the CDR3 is TGTGCCAGCAGTGATTGGGGCGAGGAAACAGATACGCAGTATTTT. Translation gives CASSDWGEETDTQYF.

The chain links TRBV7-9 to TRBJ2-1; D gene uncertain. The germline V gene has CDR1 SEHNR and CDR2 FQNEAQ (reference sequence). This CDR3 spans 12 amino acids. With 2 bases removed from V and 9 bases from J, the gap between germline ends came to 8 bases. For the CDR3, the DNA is TGTGCCAGCAGCTTACTACTTTCTGAGCAGTTCTTC. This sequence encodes CASSLLLSEQFF.

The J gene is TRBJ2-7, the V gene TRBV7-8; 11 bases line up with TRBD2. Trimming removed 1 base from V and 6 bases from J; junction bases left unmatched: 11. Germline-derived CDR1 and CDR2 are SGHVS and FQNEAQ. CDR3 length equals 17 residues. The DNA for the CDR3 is TGTGCCAGCAGCTTAGAACTAGCGGGGGCCCTAGACTTCGAGCAGTACTTC. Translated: CASSLELAGALDFEQYF.

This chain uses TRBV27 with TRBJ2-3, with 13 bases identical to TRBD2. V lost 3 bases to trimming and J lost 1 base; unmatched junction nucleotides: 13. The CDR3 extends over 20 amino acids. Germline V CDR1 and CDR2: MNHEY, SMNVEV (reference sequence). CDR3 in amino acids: CASSLGRGLAGEVGTDTQYF. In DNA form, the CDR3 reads TGTGCCAGCAGTTTGGGGAGAGGACTAGCGGGGGAGGTGGGCACAGATACGCAGTATTTT.

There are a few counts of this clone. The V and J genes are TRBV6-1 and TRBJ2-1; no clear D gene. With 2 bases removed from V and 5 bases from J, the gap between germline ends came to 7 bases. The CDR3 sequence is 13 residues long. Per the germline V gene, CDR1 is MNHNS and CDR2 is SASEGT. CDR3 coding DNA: TGTGCCAGCAGTGAATCTGCAAACAATGAGCAGTTCTTC. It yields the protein CASSESANNEQFF.

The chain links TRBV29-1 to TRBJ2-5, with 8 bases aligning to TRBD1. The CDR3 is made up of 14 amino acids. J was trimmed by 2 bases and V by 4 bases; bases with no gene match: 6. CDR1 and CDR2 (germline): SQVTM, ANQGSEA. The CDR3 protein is CSVGGQGSQETQYF. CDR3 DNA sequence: TGCAGCGTTGGAGGACAGGGATCTCAAGAGACCCAGTACTTC.

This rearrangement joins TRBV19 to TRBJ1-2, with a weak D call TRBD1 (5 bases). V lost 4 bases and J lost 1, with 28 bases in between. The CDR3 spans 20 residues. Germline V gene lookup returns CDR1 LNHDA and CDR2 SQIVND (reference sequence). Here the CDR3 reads CASSTPTRGAGGWINYGYTF. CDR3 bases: TGTGCCAGTAGTACCCCTACTCGGGGCGCGGGAGGTTGGATTAACTATGGCTACACCTTC. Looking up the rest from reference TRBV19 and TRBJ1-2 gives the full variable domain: DGGITQSPKYLFRKEGQNVTLSCEQNLNHDAMYWYRQDPGQGLRLIYYSQIVNDFQKGDIAEGYSVSREKKESFPLTVTSAQKNPTAFYLCASSTPTRGAGGWINYGYTFGSGTRLTVV.